The 8 T cell receptor beta chains given below trace back to one sample, sequenced in a study of cytomegalovirus exposure and HLA in healthy donors. The study ran its PCR with 60 Vbeta and 13 Jbeta primers. TCRdb's copy holds only in-frame clones and misses some; the assay was immunoSEQ multiplex PCR. The table shows about 150,000 clones, with around 88% occurring only once. Sequenced material: PBMCs. These receptors were obtained from a young woman in good health and CMV-seronegative.

The rearrangement uses TRBV12-1 and TRBJ1-5. TRBV12-1 is deemed a pseudogene. This CDR3 spans 15 amino acids. CDR3 in DNA: TGTGCCCCTAATGCCGCTGTGAGTGGCAATCAGCCCCAGCATTTT. Protein sequence: CAPNAAVSGNQPQHF.

This chain uses TRBV19 with TRBJ1-2; D is possibly TRBD1 (6 bases). The CDR3 is made up of 13 amino acids. Germline V gene data show CDR1 as LNHDA and CDR2 as SQIVND (reference sequence). V lost 2 bases, J lost 7 bases, and 11 bases lay in between. CDR3 nucleotide sequence: TGTGCCAGTAGTATACGCAGGGGCATTGGCTACACCTTC. The encoded protein is CASSIRRGIGYTF.

The V and J genes are TRBV6-1 and TRBJ2-3, with D maybe TRBD1 (5 bases). The V gene's germline CDR1 is MNHNS and CDR2 SASEGT. Trimming stripped 8 bases from V and 2 bases from J, with 14 bases between. This CDR3 has 14 residues. The CDR3 sequence: CASQRQKATDTQYF. The CDR3 DNA sequence: TGTGCCAGCCAACGACAGAAAGCCACAGATACGCAGTATTTT.

The sample holds one count of this clone. J is TRBJ2-1 and V is TRBV28; perhaps TRBD2 as D (5 bases). Looked up from germline, CDR1 is MDHEN and CDR2 is SYDVKM. The V end lost 4 bases, the J end lost 8 bases, and 12 bases lay between the germline ends. There are 13 residues in the CDR3. Here the CDR3 reads CASSYGSVDEQFF. In DNA, the CDR3 is TGTGCCAGCAGTTACGGTAGCGTCGATGAGCAGTTCTTC.

The V gene is TRBV4-1, the J gene TRBJ1-2, with a possible D match to TRBD1 (5 bases). This CDR3 has 16 residues. The germline V gene encodes CDR1 MGHRA and CDR2 YSYEKL. The ends were cut back, 3 bases at V and 7 bases at J, with 21 bases in the middle. CDR3 bases: TGCGCCAGCAGCCACCTAGAGACGGGTATCGGGGGTGGCTACACCTTC. Its protein product is CASSHLETGIGGGYTF.

The rearrangement links TRBV4-1 to TRBJ2-7; TRBD2 matches at 10 bases. The CDR3 is 16 amino acids. Germline CDR1 reads MGHRA; CDR2 reads YSYEKL. V shed 8 bases, J shed 2 bases, and the junction held 12 bases outside the gene matches. CDR3 bases: TGCGCCAGCCAGAAACACTTAGCGGGGGGCACCTACGAGCAGTACTTC. Translating it yields CASQKHLAGGTYEQYF.

This chain uses TRBV7-9 with TRBJ2-7; 12 bases map to TRBD2. This CDR3 contains 15 residues. V trimming: 3 bases; J trimming: 5 bases; junction bases outside the gene matches: 5. In germline, CDR1 is SEHNR, CDR2 FQNEAQ (reference sequence). The DNA for the CDR3 is TGTGCCAGCAGCTTGGCTAGCGGGAGGGTCAACGAGCAGTACTTC. This encodes CASSLASGRVNEQYF.

V usage is TRBV30 and J usage is TRBJ1-5, with D possibly TRBD1 on 5 matching bases. V was clipped by 4 bases and J by 8 bases, with 15 bases between them. Germline values: CDR1 GTSNPN, CDR2 SVGIG (reference sequence). The CDR3 covers 13 residues. CDR3 in DNA: TGTGCCTGGACCCGGGACTTGTTGGAGCCCCAGCATTTT. Translated: CAWTRDLLEPQHF.